The 23 T cell receptor beta chains in this list originate from one sample, sequenced in a study of T-cell reconstitution after alpha-beta-depleted transplantation in children. Molecular barcoding with unique molecular identifiers was used for the TCRbeta library. From the PCR reads, TCRdb called clonotypes with MiXCR, one entry per CDR3 protein. The sample lists 10,000 or so distinct CDR3 sequences; approximately 14% were seen once. The sample was PBMCs, mostly from graft donor cells, taken 60 days after TCRalphabeta/CD19-depleted stem cell transplant. Source of these receptors: a male patient younger than 18 who had a stem cell transplant for acute lymphoblastic leukemia, so the T cells may come from the graft donor.

This clonotype was counted many times. The V call is TRBV6-5, the J call TRBJ1-4; weak D call: TRBD1 (6 bases). The germline V and J ends were trimmed by 8 bases and 11 bases, with 15 bases remaining between them. The CDR3 is made up of 12 amino acids. Per the germline V gene, CDR1 is MNHEY and CDR2 is SVGAGI. CDR3 in DNA: TGTGCCAGCGGTGCCCCAACAGGGAAACTGTTTTTT. This codes for CASGAPTGKLFF.

By sample fraction, this clonotype is medium-sized. The chain has TRBV21-1 and TRBJ2-7. TRBV21-1 is a recognized pseudogene. CDR3 length: 14 residues. The CDR3 is CASSKVGTSYEQYF. CDR3 sequence (DNA): TGTGCCAGCAGCAAAGTTGGCACCTCCTACGAGCAGTACTTC.

At least ten counts were recorded for this clonotype. This sequence joins TRBV11-2 and TRBJ2-1; D call uncertain. The germline CDR1 and CDR2 sequences are SGHAT and FQNNGV. V lost 5 bases, J lost 10 bases, and 15 bases lay in between. The CDR3 runs to 13 residues. The CDR3 DNA reads TGTGCCAGCAGCCCTAATAGGGATCGGGAGCAGTTCTTC. Protein: CASSPNRDREQFF.

This clonotype has just a few counts. V usage is TRBV6-5 and J usage is TRBJ1-6; D gene ambiguous. The CDR3 runs 14 residues. The V end lost 7 bases, the J end lost 10 bases, and 17 bases lay between the germline ends. The germline V gene encodes CDR1 MNHEY and CDR2 SVGAGI. CDR3 bases: TGTGCCAGCAAGGGTAGCGGGAAGTACTCACCCCTCCACTTT. Protein sequence: CASKGSGKYSPLHF.

This clonotype was seen ten or more times. The V and J genes are TRBV18 and TRBJ1-4; 10 nucleotides align to TRBD1. J gave up 12 bases and V 1 base, and 8 bases lay outside the gene matches. Looked up from germline, CDR1 is KGHSH and CDR2 is LQKENI. The CDR3 length is 15 residues. In DNA, the CDR3 is TGTGCCAGCTCACCACAGGGTTTTGGGACAGGGGAACTGTTTTTT. Translating gives CASSPQGFGTGELFF.

This clonotype appeared many times. The rearrangement links TRBV5-1 to TRBJ2-3, with a weak D call TRBD2 (5 bases). In germline, CDR1 is SGHRS, CDR2 YFSETQ. Trimming took 0 bases from V and 0 from J, leaving 17 bases between them. This CDR3 comprises 18 residues. The CDR3 DNA reads as TGCGCCAGCAGCTTGGCCGGCGGGTCGGGAACTAGCACAGATACGCAGTATTTT. Encoded protein: CASSLAGGSGTSTDTQYF.

This clonotype was recorded at least ten times. The chain has TRBV29-1 and TRBJ2-3; either TRBD1 or TRBD2 may supply D (5 bases each). CDR1 and CDR2 from the germline V gene are SQVTM and ANQGSEA. Trimming removed 4 bases from V and 4 bases from J, with 12 bases in between. The CDR3 is made up of 13 amino acids. As DNA, the CDR3 is TGCAGCGTTGGTGGGGGTGAGGCAGATACGCAGTATTTT. This gives the protein CSVGGGEADTQYF.

The V gene is TRBV28, the J gene TRBJ2-1; D gene uncertain. Germline V gene lookup returns CDR1 MDHEN and CDR2 SYDVKM. Trimming shortened V by 1 base and J by 4 bases, and 17 bases separated the two germline ends. The CDR3 totals 17 residues. The CDR3 DNA is TGTGCCAGCAGTTTATTCCTAGGGCCTAAGCCTTACAATGAGCAGTTCTTC. Translating gives CASSLFLGPKPYNEQFF.

Ten or more counts support this clonotype. V usage is TRBV20-1 and J usage is TRBJ2-2, with D tentatively TRBD2 (5 bases). The CDR3 extends over 14 amino acids. Trimming took 3 bases from V and 4 from J, leaving 12 bases between them. CDR1 is DFQATT, CDR2 SNEGSKA, per germline (reference sequence). The CDR3 coding sequence is TGCAGTGCTAGTAGGCGGGCAACCACCGGGGAGCTGTTTTTT. Its protein is CSASRRATTGELFF.

This chain uses TRBV4-2 with TRBJ1-4, with D tentatively TRBD1 (6 bases). CDR3 length: 17 amino acids. Germline V gene sequence: CDR1 LGHNA, CDR2 YNFKEQ. Between the trimmed V and J ends, which lost 4 bases and 6 bases, there was a span of 21 bases. The CDR3 DNA reads TGTGCCAGCAGCCCCGGGCCCCCCACAGGGAGAGATGAAAAACTGTTTTTT. Translated, it gives CASSPGPPTGRDEKLFF.

This clonotype has ten or more counts. CDR3 sequence: CASSQGLATDTQYF. The DNA of the CDR3 is TGTGCCAGCAGCCAAGGACTAGCCACAGATACGCAGTATTTT. The chain has TRBV3-1 and TRBJ2-3, with 7 positions matching TRBD2. Germline CDR1 is LGHDT and CDR2 is YNNKEL (reference sequence). The V gene end was trimmed by 1 base and the J gene end by 2 bases; junction bases not matched to a gene: 0. This CDR3 region has 14 residues.

This clonotype was counted many times. The chain carries TRBV20-1 and TRBJ2-5; D not resolved. Germline assignment: CDR1 DFQATT and CDR2 SNEGSKA (reference sequence). CDR3 length: 15 amino acids. Trimming took off 1 base at V and 2 bases at J, with 14 bases between the two ends. CDR3 coding DNA: TGCAGTGCTAGAGGAACCATATGGGCTCAAGAGACCCAGTACTTC. This translates into CSARGTIWAQETQYF.

At least ten counts were recorded for this clonotype. This chain links TRBV7-9 with TRBJ2-7; D could derive from TRBD1 or TRBD2 (5 bases each). This CDR3 spans 12 amino acids. Germline V gene lookup returns CDR1 SEHNR and CDR2 FQNEAQ (reference sequence). V was pared by 2 bases and J by 6 bases, with 8 bases between. This chain's CDR3 is CASSLRGSEQYF. CDR3 nucleotides: TGTGCCAGCAGCTTACGGGGCTCCGAGCAGTACTTC.

Comment on this clonotype: A much larger clone differs from this one at a single base, so this may be a read error. This sequence joins TRBV2 and TRBJ2-1, with TRBD2 matching 10 bases. Germline V gene lookup returns CDR1 SNHLY and CDR2 FYNNEI. The CDR3 contains 17 residues. CDR3 coding DNA: TGTGCCAGCAGTGTCGAGCAGCGGGGGGGAAGATACAATGAGCAGCTCTTC. Protein sequence: CASSVEQRGGRYNEQLF.

Worth noting for this clonotype: This may arise from a read error, as a much more abundant clone is one base away. The rearrangement joins TRBV27 to TRBJ1-6; no definite D call. Trimming removed 2 bases from V and 4 bases from J, with 6 bases in between. CDR3 length equals 14 residues. Germline V lookup: CDR1 MNHEY, CDR2 SMNVEV (reference sequence). In nucleotides, the CDR3 is TGTGCCAGCAGTTTACTGGGGTATAATTCACCCCTCCACTTT. This gives the protein CASSLLGYNSPLHF.

This clonotype was detected many times. The gene calls are TRBV18 and TRBJ2-7; a weak D match, TRBD2 (5 bases). Germline V gives CDR1 KGHSH, CDR2 LQKENI. V shed 1 base and J shed 0 bases, with 10 bases lying between them. The CDR3 contains 15 residues. The CDR3 loop reads CASSPRRTGSYEQYF. CDR3 in DNA: TGTGCCAGCTCACCACGGAGGACGGGCTCCTACGAGCAGTACTTC.

There are many counts of this clonotype. V gene TRBV4-1 combines with J gene TRBJ2-7; 8 bases line up with TRBD2. CDR3 size: 17 residues. The trim removed 0 bases at V and 2 bases at J, leaving 9 bases unmatched. In germline, CDR1 is MGHRA, CDR2 YSYEKL. The CDR3 loop is CASSQDSGGPPTYEQYF. The DNA of the CDR3 is TGCGCCAGCAGCCAAGATTCGGGGGGGCCCCCAACCTACGAGCAGTACTTC.

This clonotype qualifies as medium-sized. The chain joins TRBV7-3 to TRBJ2-2, with 7 positions matching TRBD2. V was pared by 3 bases and J by 2 bases, with 9 bases of the junction left unmatched. This CDR3 is 17 amino acids long. Germline V gene sequence: CDR1 SGHTA, CDR2 FQGTGA. The CDR3 loop reads CASSFRRSSGNTGELFF. DNA for the CDR3: TGTGCCAGCAGCTTCCGCCGGTCTAGCGGTAACACCGGGGAGCTGTTTTTT.

Many counts were recorded for this clonotype. The CDR3 DNA reads TGTGCCAGTCGGGGAAGCGGGGGGAGTGAGCAGTACTTC. This codes for CASRGSGGSEQYF. V and J are TRBV28 and TRBJ2-7, with 9 bases that match TRBD2. V was clipped by 9 bases and J by 7 bases; unmatched bases: 10. This CDR3 has 13 residues. Germline V gives CDR1 MDHEN, CDR2 SYDVKM.

This clonotype was detected many times. The V call is TRBV11-2, the J call TRBJ2-1; 8 nucleotides agree with TRBD2. The CDR3 is 16 amino acids. Germline lookup yields CDR1 SGHAT and CDR2 FQNNGV. V lost 1 base to trimming and J lost 8 bases; unmatched junction nucleotides: 10. The CDR3 nucleotides are TGTGCCAGCAGCTTAGGTCCTAGCGGGCCCCCCCATGAGCAGTTCTTC. Translation gives CASSLGPSGPPHEQFF. Complete variable domain (other parts from reference TRBV11-2 and TRBJ2-1): EAGVAQSPRYKIIEKRQSVAFWCNPISGHATLYWYQQILGQGPKLLIQFQNNGVVDDSQLPKDRFSAERLKGVDSTLKIQPAKLEDSAVYLCASSLGPSGPPHEQFFGPGTRLTVL.

This clonotype was seen repeatedly, ten times or more. The rearrangement links TRBV7-2 to TRBJ1-2; D possibly corresponds to TRBD1 (6 bases). The CDR3 covers 16 residues. Per germline, CDR1 SGHTA and CDR2 FQGNSA. V gave up 3 bases and J gave up 6 bases, with 20 bases separating them. The CDR3 spells CASSLTLGGRSNGYTF. CDR3 DNA sequence: TGTGCCAGCAGCTTGACGCTGGGGGGGCGATCAAATGGCTACACCTTC.

This clonotype was counted ten times or more. This chain connects TRBV7-8 to TRBJ2-5, with D perhaps TRBD2 (6 bases). The CDR3 is 15 amino acids. Germline CDR1 is SGHVS and CDR2 is FQNEAQ. Trimming removed 1 base from V and 10 bases from J, with 19 bases in between. In DNA, the CDR3 is TGTGCCAGCAGCTTAGTGTGGTTACTAGCTCGGGACCAGTACTTC. Residues: CASSLVWLLARDQYF. Supplemented by reference TRBV7-8 and TRBJ2-5, the full variable domain reads GAGVSQSPRYKVAKRGQDVALRCDPISGHVSLFWYQQALGQGPEFLTYFQNEAQLDKSGLPSDRFFAERPEGSVSTLKIQRTQQEDSAVYLCASSLVWLLARDQYFGPGTRLLVL.

This clonotype showed up many times. The V call is TRBV5-1, the J call TRBJ2-5; D unclear. The CDR3 has 15 residues. Germline V gene data show CDR1 as SGHRS and CDR2 as YFSETQ. The germline V and J ends were trimmed by 0 bases and 0 bases, with 9 bases remaining between them. The CDR3 protein is CASSLAFGYQETQYF. CDR3 in DNA: TGCGCCAGCAGCTTGGCCTTCGGGTACCAAGAGACCCAGTACTTC.